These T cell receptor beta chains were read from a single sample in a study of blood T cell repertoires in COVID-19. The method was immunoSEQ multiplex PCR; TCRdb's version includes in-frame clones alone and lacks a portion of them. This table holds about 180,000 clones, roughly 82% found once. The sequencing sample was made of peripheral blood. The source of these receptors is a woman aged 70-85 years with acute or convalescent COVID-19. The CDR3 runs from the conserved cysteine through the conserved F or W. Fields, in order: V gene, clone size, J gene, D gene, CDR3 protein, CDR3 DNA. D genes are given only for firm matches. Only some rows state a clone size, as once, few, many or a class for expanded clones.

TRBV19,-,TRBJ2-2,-,CASSISAGGELFF,TGTGCCAGTAGTATATCTGCGGGCGGGGAGCTGTTTTTT
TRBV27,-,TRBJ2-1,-,CASSPEGGRRDNEQFF,TGTGCCAGCAGTCCGGAAGGTGGGCGGAGGGACAATGAGCAGTTCTTC
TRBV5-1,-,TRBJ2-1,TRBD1,CASSPLTGGAGNEQFF,TGCGCCAGCAGCCCACTTACAGGGGGCGCGGGGAATGAGCAGTTCTTC
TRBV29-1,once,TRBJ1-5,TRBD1,CSVETGEGNQPQHF,TGCAGCGTTGAGACAGGGGAGGGCAATCAGCCCCAGCATTTT
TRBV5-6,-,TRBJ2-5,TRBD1,CASSRGQGSEETQYF,TGTGCCAGCAGCCGGGGACAGGGATCTGAAGAGACCCAGTACTTC
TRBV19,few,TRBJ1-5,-,CASSEVVNQPQHF,TGTGCCAGTAGTGAGGTTGTAAATCAGCCCCAGCATTTT
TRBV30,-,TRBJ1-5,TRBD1,CAWGQGLTNQPQHF,TGTGCCTGGGGACAGGGGCTAACCAATCAGCCCCAGCATTTT
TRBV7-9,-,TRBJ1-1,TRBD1,CASSFQGQGNTEAFF,TGTGCCAGCAGCTTCCAAGGACAGGGTAACACTGAAGCTTTCTTT
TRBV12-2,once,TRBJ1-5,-,CASRLRGQRPSLQHF,TGTGCAAGTCGCTTACGGGGTCAGAGACCCTCCCTCCAGCATTTT
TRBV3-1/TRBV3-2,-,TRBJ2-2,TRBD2,CASSRTSGDGELFF,TGTGCCAGCAGCCGGACTAGCGGGGACGGGGAGCTGTTTTTT
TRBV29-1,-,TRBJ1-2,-,CSVEQSGSNYGYTF,TGCAGCGTTGAACAGTCAGGGTCTAACTATGGCTACACCTTC
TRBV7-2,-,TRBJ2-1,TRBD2,CASSLTSGAHNEQFF,TGTGCCAGCAGCCTCACTAGCGGGGCACACAATGAGCAGTTCTTC
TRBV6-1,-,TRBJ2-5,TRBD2,CASSEAGLAGSQYF,TGTGCCAGCAGTGAAGCGGGGCTAGCGGGATCTCAGTACTTC
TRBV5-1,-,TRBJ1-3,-,CASSLGQLTGNTIYF,TGCGCCAGCAGCTTGGGGCAATTAACTGGAAACACCATATATTTT
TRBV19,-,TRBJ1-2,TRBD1,CASSIGGTGYGYTF,TGTGCCAGTAGTATAGGAGGGACAGGGTATGGCTACACCTTC
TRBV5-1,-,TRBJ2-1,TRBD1,CASSTGTGNAYNEQFF,TGCGCCAGCAGCACGGGGACAGGGAACGCCTACAATGAGCAGTTCTTC
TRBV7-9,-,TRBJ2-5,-,CASSLRGSGQETQYF,TGTGCCAGCAGCTTACGGGGTAGCGGCCAAGAGACCCAGTACTTC
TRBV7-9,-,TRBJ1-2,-,CASSPLDFWGYTF,TGTGCCAGCAGCCCCCTGGACTTCTGGGGCTACACCTTC
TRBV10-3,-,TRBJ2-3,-,CAIGIATDTQYF,TGTGCCATCGGAATAGCCACAGATACGCAGTATTTT
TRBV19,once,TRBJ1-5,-,CASSINGAPNQPQHF,TGTGCCAGTAGTATCAATGGGGCCCCTAATCAGCCCCAGCATTTT
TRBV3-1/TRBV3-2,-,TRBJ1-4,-,CASSLKSGGTNEKLFF,TGTGCCAGCAGCCTAAAATCCGGAGGGACTAATGAAAAACTGTTTTTT
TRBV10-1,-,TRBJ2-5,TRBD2,CASSEPRGDVGETQYF,TGCGCCAGCAGTGAGCCCCGGGGGGATGTAGGAGAGACCCAGTACTTC
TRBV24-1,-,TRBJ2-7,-,CATSGGTSYEQYF,TGTGCCACCAGTGGCGGGACCTCCTACGAGCAGTACTTC
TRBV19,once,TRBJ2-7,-,CASSIELLLPHEQYF,TGTGCCAGTAGTATTGAACTGTTACTCCCCCACGAGCAGTACTTC
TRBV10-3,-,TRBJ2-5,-,CAISESQGLGETQYF,TGTGCCATCAGTGAGTCGCAAGGACTGGGAGAGACCCAGTACTTC
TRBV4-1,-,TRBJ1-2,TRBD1,CASSQLDRGFYGYTF,TGCGCCAGCAGCCAGTTGGACAGGGGTTTTTATGGCTACACCTTC
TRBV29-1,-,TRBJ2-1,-,CSLLAPYNEQFF,TGCAGCCTTCTAGCTCCCTACAATGAGCAGTTCTTC
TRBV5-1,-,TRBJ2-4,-,CASSSENIQYF,TGCGCCAGCAGCTCAGAAAACATTCAGTACTTC
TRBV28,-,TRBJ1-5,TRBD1,CASSLRVGDSYQPQHF,TGTGCCAGCAGTCTGCGGGTAGGGGACAGTTATCAGCCCCAGCATTTT
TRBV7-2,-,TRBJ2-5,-,CASSLGLIRTQETQYF,TGTGCCAGCAGCCTAGGACTGATTCGAACCCAAGAGACCCAGTACTTC
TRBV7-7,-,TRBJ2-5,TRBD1,CASSSGTGGDGETQYF,TGTGCTAGCAGCTCCGGGACAGGGGGAGACGGGGAGACCCAGTACTTC
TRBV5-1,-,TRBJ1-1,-,CASSLAGTSEAFF,TGCGCCAGCAGCTTGGCCGGGACTTCTGAAGCTTTCTTT
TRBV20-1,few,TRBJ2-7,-,CSASSGSGGYEQYF,TGCAGTGCTAGTTCTGGCTCCGGAGGATACGAGCAGTACTTC
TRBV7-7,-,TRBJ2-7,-,CASSSGQGSYEQYF,TGTGCCAGCAGCTCCGGGCAGGGAAGCTACGAGCAGTACTTC
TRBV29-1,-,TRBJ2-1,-,CSVRTGVSYNEQFF,TGCAGCGTTCGAACGGGAGTTTCCTACAATGAGCAGTTCTTC
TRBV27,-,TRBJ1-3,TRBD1,CASSMDRGLGNTIYF,TGTGCCAGCAGTATGGACAGGGGGCTTGGAAACACCATATATTTT
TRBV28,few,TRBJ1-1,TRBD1,CASRRRQGTEAFF,TGTGCCAGCAGACGGAGACAGGGCACTGAAGCTTTCTTT
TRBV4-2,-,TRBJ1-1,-,CASSQEGSHMNTEAFF,TGTGCCAGCAGCCAAGAAGGGAGCCATATGAACACTGAAGCTTTCTTT
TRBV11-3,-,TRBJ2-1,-,CASSGSDSSSYNEQFF,TGTGCCAGCAGCGGGTCCGACAGCAGCTCCTACAATGAGCAGTTCTTC
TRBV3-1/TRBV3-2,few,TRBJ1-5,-,CASSQSPGPSNQPQHF,TGTGCCAGCAGCCAAAGTCCAGGCCCATCCAATCAGCCCCAGCATTTT
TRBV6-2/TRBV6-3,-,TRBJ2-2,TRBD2,CASSPGTSVTGELFF,TGTGCCAGCAGCCCTGGGACTAGCGTCACCGGGGAGCTGTTTTTT
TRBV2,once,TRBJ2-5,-,CASSEIAGTETQYF,TGTGCCAGCAGTGAGATCGCGGGTACGGAGACCCAGTACTTC
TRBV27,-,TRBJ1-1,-,CASSFGGYTEAFF,TGTGCCAGCTCCTTCGGGGGGTACACTGAAGCTTTCTTT
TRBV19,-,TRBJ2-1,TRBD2,CASSPGGHVPAEQFF,TGTGCCAGTAGTCCGGGGGGGCACGTACCCGCTGAGCAGTTCTTC
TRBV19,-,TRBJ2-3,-,CATQGLSTDTQYF,TGTGCCACCCAGGGACTTAGCACAGATACGCAGTATTTT
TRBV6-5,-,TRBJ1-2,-,CASSPGDRRHYGYTF,TGTGCCAGCAGCCCGGGGGATAGGAGGCACTATGGCTACACCTTC
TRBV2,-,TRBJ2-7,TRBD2,CASSRAGEYEQYF,TGTGCCAGCAGTCGAGCGGGGGAATACGAGCAGTACTTC
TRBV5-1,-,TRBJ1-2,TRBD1,CASSLAGDRIADGYTF,TGCGCCAGCAGCTTGGCGGGGGACAGGATCGCGGATGGCTACACCTTC
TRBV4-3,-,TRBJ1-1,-,CASSQDSSGAEAFF,TGCGCCAGCAGCCAAGATAGTTCGGGAGCTGAAGCTTTCTTT
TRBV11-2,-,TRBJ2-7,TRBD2,CARTGRYEQYF,TGTGCTCGCACCGGGAGGTACGAGCAGTACTTC
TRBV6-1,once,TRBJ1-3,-,CASSEAGGVNTIYF,TGTGCCAGCAGTGAAGCGGGGGGAGTGAACACCATATATTTT
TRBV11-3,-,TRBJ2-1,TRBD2,CASSLARAGGQYNEQFF,TGTGCCAGCAGCTTAGCTAGAGCGGGAGGACAGTACAATGAGCAGTTCTTC
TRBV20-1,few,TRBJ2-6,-,CSASRQALSGANVLTF,TGCAGTGCTAGTCGGCAGGCCCTCTCTGGGGCCAACGTCCTGACTTTC
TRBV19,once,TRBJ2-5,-,CASSIAVAETQYF,TGTGCCAGTAGTATTGCCGTGGCAGAGACCCAGTACTTC
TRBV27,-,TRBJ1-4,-,CASSLNSGVSEKLFF,TGTGCCAGCAGTCTGAACAGCGGGGTTAGTGAAAAACTGTTTTTT